Below, 26 T cell receptor beta chains from the same sample are listed, as sequenced in a study of T cell responses to AZD1222 COVID-19 vaccine. Data came from immunoSEQ multiplex PCR; TCRdb stores just in-frame clones and leaves some out. Found here are more than 70,000 clones, roughly 85% of them singletons; the top ten hold about 1.6%. The sample consisted of peripheral blood, taken on day 0 of AZD1222 vaccination. The source is an adult in good health.

The DNA of the CDR3 is TGTGCCAGCAGTTCCCCCTTGTGGCAGGGGACAGATACGCAGTATTTT. This encodes CASSSPLWQGTDTQYF. V and J are TRBV27 and TRBJ2-3; D might be TRBD1 (6 bases). Between the trimmed V and J ends, which lost 4 bases and 3 bases, there was a span of 17 bases. CDR1 is MNHEY and CDR2 is SMNVEV in the germline V gene (reference sequence). The CDR3 is 16 residues long.

The chain employs TRBV19 and TRBJ1-6, with D unresolved. The V and J ends lost 0 bases and 10 bases respectively, with 4 bases between them. CDR1 and CDR2 (germline): LNHDA, SQIVND (reference sequence). The CDR3 consists of 12 residues. The CDR3 DNA reads as TGTGCCAGTAGTATAGAGGGGTCACCCCTCCACTTT. This translates into CASSIEGSPLHF.

This chain joins TRBV19 and TRBJ2-7; 9 nucleotides line up with TRBD1. The CDR3 extends over 15 amino acids. J lost 1 base, V lost 6 bases, and 7 bases had no gene match. Germline-derived CDR1 and CDR2 are LNHDA and SQIVND (reference sequence). This CDR3 reads CASRVRDRESYEQYF. For the CDR3, the DNA is TGTGCCAGTAGAGTCCGGGACAGGGAATCCTACGAGCAGTACTTC.

This clone has just one count. This sequence joins TRBV6-5 and TRBJ2-7; D is tentatively TRBD1 or TRBD2 (5 bases each). With 7 bases removed from V and 1 base from J, the gap between germline ends came to 14 bases. Germline V lookup: CDR1 MNHEY, CDR2 SVGAGI. The CDR3 consists of 14 residues. For the CDR3, the DNA is TGTGCCAGCAACACCAGGGACCGGTCCTACGAGCAGTACTTC. Translating it yields CASNTRDRSYEQYF.

This chain uses TRBV5-5 with TRBJ1-1; TRBD1 is a possible D gene (5 bases). Trimming removed 4 bases from V and 0 bases from J, with 13 bases in between. The CDR3 extends over 15 amino acids. The germline CDR1 and CDR2 sequences are SGHKS and YYEKEE (reference sequence). The CDR3 region has the DNA TGTGCCAGCAGCCCGGGACGGGCTATGAACACTGAAGCTTTCTTT. Amino acids: CASSPGRAMNTEAFF.

The chain uses TRBV6-6 and TRBJ1-2, with D perhaps TRBD1 (5 bases). Germline lookup yields CDR1 MNHNY and CDR2 SVGAGI (reference sequence). Trimming took 8 bases from V and 4 from J, leaving 14 bases between them. This CDR3 is 13 amino acids long. DNA of the CDR3: TGTGCCAGCGGTTCCGGGGCCGGCTATGGCTACACCTTC. Translation: CASGSGAGYGYTF.

V usage is TRBV5-1 and J usage is TRBJ1-1; D is possibly TRBD1 (6 bases). The V end lost 9 bases, the J end lost 1 base, and 13 bases lay between the germline ends. CDR3 length equals 13 residues. The germline CDR1 and CDR2 sequences are SGHRS and YFSETQ. The CDR3 loop reads CATTTGSNTEAFF. The CDR3 nucleotides read TGCGCCACTACGACAGGATCGAACACTGAAGCTTTCTTT.

The CDR3 DNA reads as TGTGCCAGTAGTGCGGGACAGGCTTATAGCAATCAGCCCCAGCATTTT. It specifies CASSAGQAYSNQPQHF. The chain combines TRBV19 with TRBJ1-5; 8 positions match TRBD1. V lost 5 bases to trimming and J lost 0 bases; unmatched junction nucleotides: 6. This CDR3 is 16 amino acids long. The germline CDR1 and CDR2 sequences are LNHDA and SQIVND (reference sequence).

J is TRBJ2-5 and V is TRBV18, with D perhaps assigned TRBD1 or TRBD2 (5 bases each). This CDR3 comprises 13 residues. Trimming pared 3 bases from V and 1 base from J, leaving 6 bases between. Germline CDR1 reads KGHSH; CDR2 reads LQKENI. The CDR3 DNA reads TGTGCCAGCTCACCTGGGACCCAAGAGACCCAGTACTTC. Its translation is CASSPGTQETQYF.

CDR3 nucleotides: TGTGCCAGCAGCCAATCCGGGGCCAACGTCCTGACTTTC. This codes for CASSQSGANVLTF. This sequence joins TRBV3-1 (or the pseudogene TRBV3-2) and TRBJ2-6; D unclear. CDR1 and CDR2 (germline): LGHDT, YNNKEL (reference sequence). The CDR3 consists of 13 residues. V was cut by 2 bases and J by 4 bases, with 3 bases left in between.

The rearrangement joins TRBV19 to TRBJ1-4; 10 positions match TRBD1. Germline CDR1 reads LNHDA; CDR2 reads SQIVND (reference sequence). J was trimmed by 0 bases and V by 3 bases; bases with no gene match: 7. The CDR3 extends over 18 amino acids. CDR3 DNA sequence: TGTGCCAGTAGTATCCGGACAGGGGGGGTTGCAACTAATGAAAAACTGTTTTTT. This codes for CASSIRTGGVATNEKLFF.

The chain is built from TRBV19 and TRBJ2-5; 8 bases match TRBD2. CDR1 and CDR2 from the germline V gene are LNHDA and SQIVND (reference sequence). V lost 6 bases to trimming and J lost 5 bases; unmatched junction nucleotides: 8. The length of the CDR3 is 14 residues. The CDR3 sequence: CASSPGGEGETQYF. The DNA for the CDR3 is TGTGCCAGTAGCCCGGGGGGGGAAGGGGAGACCCAGTACTTC.

This clone was seen a few times. The chain is built from TRBV2 and TRBJ1-2, with 10 positions matching TRBD1. There are 14 residues in the CDR3. Germline V gene sequence: CDR1 SNHLY, CDR2 FYNNEI. Unmatched junction bases numbered 4, after V lost 2 bases and J lost 7 bases. CDR3 in DNA: TGTGCCAGCAGTGAACGACAGGGGGCGAGTGGCTACACCTTC. Protein: CASSERQGASGYTF.

The rearrangement joins TRBV3-1 (or the pseudogene TRBV3-2) to TRBJ1-2; possibly TRBD1 for D (5 bases). Trimming stripped 1 base from V and 4 bases from J, with 7 bases between. From germline, CDR1 is LGHDT and CDR2 YNNKEL (reference sequence). This CDR3 comprises 13 residues. DNA of the CDR3: TGTGCCAGCAGCCAAGGGGGCGCCTATGGCTACACCTTC. As protein: CASSQGGAYGYTF.

The genes are TRBV15 and TRBJ1-1; 7 nucleotides line up with TRBD1. The germline gives CDR1 LNHNV, CDR2 YYDKDF (reference sequence). Trimming at V came to 3 bases and at J to 1 base, leaving 8 bases not matched to a gene. The CDR3 loop spans 16 amino acids. CDR3 bases: TGTGCCACCAGCAGGTACGTCCGGGACAGGAACACTGAAGCTTTCTTT. This encodes CATSRYVRDRNTEAFF.

The chain is built from TRBV12-3 or TRBV12-4 and TRBJ2-3; D call uncertain. The V end was cut by 5 bases, the J end by 6 bases, with 6 bases between. The CDR3 extends over 11 amino acids. The DNA for the CDR3 is TGTGCCAGCAGTACGGCGGATACGCAGTATTTT. Translating gives CASSTADTQYF.

The rearrangement uses TRBV7-9 and TRBJ1-2; D remains unclear. V was cut by 5 bases and J by 0 bases, with 10 bases left in between. Germline V gene sequence: CDR1 SEHNR, CDR2 FQNEAQ (reference sequence). The CDR3 has 14 amino acids. CDR3 region: CASSPGVANYGYTF. Written as DNA, the CDR3 is TGTGCCAGCAGCCCTGGGGTTGCTAACTATGGCTACACCTTC. The entire variable domain, with the rest obtained from reference TRBV7-9 and TRBJ1-2, is as follows: DTGVSQNPRHKITKRGQNVTFRCDPISEHNRLYWYRQTLGQGPEFLTYFQNEAQLEKSRLLSDRFSAERPKGSFSTLEIQRTEQGDSAMYLCASSPGVANYGYTFGSGTRLTVV.

V and J are TRBV19 and TRBJ1-4; D may be TRBD1 (6 bases). The CDR3 runs to 16 residues. Germline CDR1 is LNHDA and CDR2 is SQIVND (reference sequence). Trimming cost V 5 bases and J 5 bases, with 18 bases left between them. CDR3 sequence reads: CASSFTTAGENEKLFF. CDR3 coding DNA: TGTGCCAGTAGTTTTACCACCGCAGGGGAAAATGAAAAACTGTTTTTT. Full variable domain (rest looked up from reference TRBV19 and TRBJ1-4): DGGITQSPKYLFRKEGQNVTLSCEQNLNHDAMYWYRQDPGQGLRLIYYSQIVNDFQKGDIAEGYSVSREKKESFPLTVTSAQKNPTAFYLCASSFTTAGENEKLFFGSGTQLSVL.

The rearrangement uses TRBV29-1 and TRBJ2-1, with 8 bases identical to TRBD2. The V gene end was trimmed by 2 bases and the J gene end by 6 bases; junction bases not matched to a gene: 6. From germline, CDR1 is SQVTM and CDR2 ANQGSEA. The CDR3 loop spans 14 amino acids. CDR3 amino acids: CSVESGSRANEQFF. The CDR3 DNA follows: TGCAGCGTTGAAAGCGGGAGCAGAGCCAATGAGCAGTTCTTC.

CDR3 DNA sequence: TGTGCCAGCAGCGAACAGTACGCGCAGTTCTTC. This sequence encodes CASSEQYAQFF. V and J are TRBV7-2 and TRBJ2-1; D gene unclear. The germline CDR1 and CDR2 sequences are SGHTA and FQGNSA. This CDR3 spans 11 amino acids. V was trimmed by 5 bases and J by 12 bases, leaving 11 bases between them.

The J gene is TRBJ2-7, the V gene TRBV3-1 (or the pseudogene TRBV3-2); 9 bases line up with TRBD2. The CDR3 sequence is 14 residues long. Germline-derived CDR1 and CDR2 are LGHDT and YNNKEL (reference sequence). Trimming took 2 bases from V and 7 from J; bases not matched to a gene: 6. The CDR3 protein is CASSQLAGVQEQYF. CDR3 in DNA: TGTGCCAGCAGCCAATTAGCGGGGGTTCAGGAGCAGTACTTC.

The chain couples TRBV19 to TRBJ2-2, with D tentatively TRBD1 or TRBD2 (5 bases each). Trimming shortened V by 3 bases and J by 0 bases, and 20 bases separated the two germline ends. In germline, CDR1 is LNHDA, CDR2 SQIVND (reference sequence). This CDR3 has 19 amino acids. In DNA, the CDR3 is TGTGCCAGTAGTATCTTGAGGGATACTGGGGGTACGAACACCGGGGAGCTGTTTTTT. This gives the protein CASSILRDTGGTNTGELFF.

The rearrangement uses TRBV30 and TRBJ1-4, with D unresolved. Deletions cut 5 bases from V and 0 bases from J, with 10 bases between. The CDR3 has 14 amino acids. Germline CDR1 GTSNPN, CDR2 SVGIG (reference sequence). As DNA, the CDR3 is TGTGCCTGGGCATGGGCCTCAACTAATGAAAAACTGTTTTTT. Its protein is CAWAWASTNEKLFF.

The chain carries TRBV6-2 or TRBV6-3 and TRBJ1-5, with D perhaps matching TRBD1 (5 bases). The germline V gene encodes CDR1 MNHEY and CDR2 SVGEGT. V dropped 3 bases and J dropped 6 bases, with 12 bases sitting between them. CDR3 length: 14 amino acids. CDR3 amino acids: CASSYIERGQPQHF. DNA of the CDR3: TGTGCCAGCAGTTATATCGAGAGGGGTCAGCCCCAGCATTTT.

V gene TRBV2 combines with J gene TRBJ2-3, with 11 nucleotides matching TRBD2. After removal of 5 bases from V and 0 bases from J, the junction contained 10 bases not matched to a gene. The V gene's germline CDR1 is SNHLY and CDR2 FYNNEI. This CDR3 comprises 18 residues. CDR3 DNA sequence: TGTGCCAGCAGTTCCGGTCATAGCGGGAGGGCTAGCACAGATACGCAGTATTTT. Translating it yields CASSSGHSGRASTDTQYF.

This sequence joins TRBV29-1 and TRBJ2-2; TRBD1 agrees at 8 bases. With V trimmed by 7 bases and J by 0 bases, 4 bases remained unmatched. CDR3 length: 14 residues. Germline CDR1 and CDR2: SQVTM and ANQGSEA. CDR3 sequence reads: CSAPQGANTGELFF. The CDR3 coding sequence is TGCAGCGCCCCACAGGGGGCGAACACCGGGGAGCTGTTTTTT.